This paragraph covers one TCR beta chain sequence. Its antigen is still unknown. This sample was included in a study of cytomegalovirus exposure and HLA in healthy donors. Notes on the study in general: Prior analysis indicated that the majority of TCR beta V segments exhibited productivity approximately 90% or approximately 30% of the time. CMV serostatus was the only immune exposure information that was available. An apparent linkage of common viral pathogens to several of the most significant clusters emerged in a later analysis.

Germline-derived CDR1 and CDR2 are SGHAT and FQNNGV. V lost 4 bases and J lost 6, with 15 bases in between. CDR3 size: 15 residues. All donors participated as healthy donors of bone marrow. Use of 60 Vbeta and 13 Jbeta primers characterized the PCR. Using immunoSEQ multiplex PCR, the repertoire was profiled, and TCRdb retains in-frame clones only, with some absent. Here the sample spans roughly 120,000 clones, 76% being singletons. The chain is built from TRBV11-2 and TRBJ2-2; tentatively, D is TRBD1 (6 bases). This clonotype was sampled from a man aged 50-59 years in good health and CMV-seronegative. Sequencing was carried out using PBMCs. CDR3 bases: TGTGCCAGCAGCTCCCACAGGGCCGTTCCCGGGGAGCTGTTTTTT. Amino acid sequence: CASSSHRAVPGELFF. Combining the CDR3 with reference TRBV11-2 and TRBJ2-2 gives the whole variable domain EAGVAQSPRYKIIEKRQSVAFWCNPISGHATLYWYQQILGQGPKLLIQFQNNGVVDDSQLPKDRFSAERLKGVDSTLKIQPAKLEDSAVYLCASSSHRAVPGELFFGEGSRLTVL.